The clone carrying this TCR beta chain was seen only a few times. The entry originates in a study of identical twins. From the 5' RACE reads, TCRdb called clonotypes with MiXCR, one entry per CDR3 protein. The sample lists approximately 410,000 distinct CDR3 sequences, less than 20% occurring once. This CDR3 region has 17 residues. Trimming cost V 2 bases and J 5 bases, with 20 bases left between them. The germline CDR1 and CDR2 sequences are KGHSH and LQKENI. The chain has TRBV18 and TRBJ2-3; a weak D match, TRBD2 (6 bases). The source of this sequence is a man aged 50-59 years in good health. The sample consisted of naive T cells sorted from blood. CDR3 coding DNA: TGTGCCAGCTCACCAGTCGTACGCCAGGGACTTGTAGATACGCAGTATTTT. Encoded protein: CASSPVVRQGLVDTQYF.